This T cell receptor (beta chain) was identified during a study of blood T cells in healthy people across ages. Trimming took 1 base from V and 6 from J, leaving 25 bases between them. This CDR3 comprises 18 residues. The germline V gene encodes CDR1 DFQATT and CDR2 SNEGSKA (reference sequence). Donors were systemically healthy Caucasian individuals from Russia aged roughly 6 to 95 years. Together with a sample-barcoded 5' primer, a J-beta primer mix was included in a second PCR lasting about 7 to 11 cycles. TCRdb re-called the 5' RACE reads through MiXCR, storing one row per CDR3 protein. The sample holds over a million distinct CDR3 sequences, 42% seen once.

The material sequenced was blood. This TCR was sampled from a woman aged 18-30 years in good health. This rearrangement joins TRBV20-1 to TRBJ2-1; a possible D gene is TRBD1 (7 bases). The CDR3 nucleotides are TGCAGTGCTAGAGGCGACAGGGAGGTAGCAGCTCGGCCCAATGAGCAGTTCTTC. Translating gives CSARGDREVAARPNEQFF.